This TCR beta chain was sequenced in a study of blood T cell repertoires in COVID-19. Study-level background: Researchers got acute and convalescent COVID-19 samples from the United States, Italy and Spain.

Study processing details: For nucleated cells, counts were estimated from reference gene primer amplification. Clones were read by immunoSEQ multiplex PCR, and TCRdb kept only the in-frame ones, dropping some. The DNA gave D and trimming, while V, J and clone size come from that table. Of about 250,000 clones listed, approximately 90% are singletons. Germline CDR1 MDHEN, CDR2 SYDVKM. The CDR3 extends over 14 amino acids. The V end was cut by 3 bases, the J end by 10 bases, with 13 bases between. Those enrolled, adults aged roughly 18 to 90 years, came from around 25 US areas. Each participant's cohort was designated according to participant-reported clinical history.

This sequence originates from a woman aged 50 to 60 who had recovered from COVID-19. The chain couples TRBV28 to TRBJ1-6; D ambiguous. The source material was PBMCs or T cells enriched from blood (not recorded which). The DNA of the CDR3 is TGTGCCAGCAGTTTTAGCGGGTTTCAATCACCCCTCCACTTT. Translated, it gives CASSFSGFQSPLHF.